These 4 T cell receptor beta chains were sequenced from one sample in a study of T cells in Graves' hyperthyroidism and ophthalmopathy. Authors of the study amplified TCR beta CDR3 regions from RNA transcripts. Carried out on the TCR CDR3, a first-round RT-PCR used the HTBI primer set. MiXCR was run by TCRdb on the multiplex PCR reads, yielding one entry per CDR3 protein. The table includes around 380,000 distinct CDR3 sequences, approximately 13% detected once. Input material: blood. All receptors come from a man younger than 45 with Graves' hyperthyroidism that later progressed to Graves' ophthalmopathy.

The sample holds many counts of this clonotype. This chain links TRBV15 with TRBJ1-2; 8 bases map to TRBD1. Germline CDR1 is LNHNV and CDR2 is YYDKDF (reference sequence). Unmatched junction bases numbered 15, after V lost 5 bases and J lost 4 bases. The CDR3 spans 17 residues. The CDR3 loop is CATSGEDRGGSSYGYTF. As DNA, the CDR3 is TGTGCCACCAGCGGGGAAGACAGGGGAGGTTCTAGCTATGGCTACACCTTC.

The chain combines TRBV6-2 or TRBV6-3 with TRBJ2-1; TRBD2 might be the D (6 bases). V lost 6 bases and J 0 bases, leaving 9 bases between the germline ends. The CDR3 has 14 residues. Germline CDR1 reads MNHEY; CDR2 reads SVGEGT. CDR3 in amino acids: CASRRGNSYNEQFF. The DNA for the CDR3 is TGTGCCAGCAGGCGGGGTAACTCCTACAATGAGCAGTTCTTC.

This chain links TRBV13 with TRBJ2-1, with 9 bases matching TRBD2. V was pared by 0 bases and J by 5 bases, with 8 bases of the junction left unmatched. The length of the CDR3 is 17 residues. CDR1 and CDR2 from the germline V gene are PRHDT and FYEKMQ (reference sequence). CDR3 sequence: CASSLGRAGGRHNEQFF. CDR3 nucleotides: TGTGCCAGCAGCTTAGGCCGAGCGGGGGGTAGACACAATGAGCAGTTCTTC.

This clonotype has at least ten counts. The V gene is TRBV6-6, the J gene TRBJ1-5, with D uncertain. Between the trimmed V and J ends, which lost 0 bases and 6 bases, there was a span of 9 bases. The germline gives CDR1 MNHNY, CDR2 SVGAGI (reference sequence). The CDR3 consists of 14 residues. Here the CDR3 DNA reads TGTGCCAGCAGTTACTCCACGAGTGGTCAGCCCCAGCATTTT. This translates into CASSYSTSGQPQHF.